The TCR beta chain under discussion was sequenced for a study of blood T cell repertoires in COVID-19. Study-wide background: Acute-phase and convalescent COVID-19 samples originated in the United States, Italy and Spain. Sources were T cells, B-cell-depleted T cells, or PBMCs; the material itself was cDNA or gDNA.

Per the original data handling: Quantification of nucleated cells was approximated via reference gene primer amplification. Profiling relied on immunoSEQ multiplex PCR, and the TCRdb table lists in-frame clones only, not all of them. That table is the source of V, J and clone size, and D and trimming were worked out from the DNA. Here the sample spans about 270,000 clones, approximately 86% being singletons. Germline loops: CDR1 SGHRS, CDR2 YFSETQ. CDR3 length: 14 amino acids. The V gene lost 1 base and the J gene lost 3 bases, with 8 bases spanning the gap. The sample consisted of peripheral blood. The chain joins TRBV5-1 to TRBJ2-1; D is uncertain. The source is a man in his forties or fifties with active or convalescent COVID-19. The CDR3 sequence: CASSLNTGYNEQFF. CDR3 DNA: TGCGCCAGCAGCTTGAATACCGGCTACAATGAGCAGTTCTTC.